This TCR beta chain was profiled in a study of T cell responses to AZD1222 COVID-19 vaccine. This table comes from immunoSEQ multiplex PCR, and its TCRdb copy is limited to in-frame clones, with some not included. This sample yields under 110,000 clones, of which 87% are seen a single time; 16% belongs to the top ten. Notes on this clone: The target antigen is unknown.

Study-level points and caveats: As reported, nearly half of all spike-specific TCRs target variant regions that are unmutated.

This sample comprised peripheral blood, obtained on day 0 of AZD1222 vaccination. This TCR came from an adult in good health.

The chain's CDR3 is CASSPRQRHGELFF. Here the CDR3 DNA reads TGTGCCAGCTCACCAAGACAAAGGCATGGGGAACTGTTTTTT. The chain is built from TRBV18 and TRBJ1-4; no clear D gene. V lost 2 bases and J lost 12, with 16 bases in between. This CDR3 comprises 14 residues. Germline loops: CDR1 KGHSH, CDR2 LQKENI.